Below are 14 T cell receptor beta chains sequenced from a single sample in a study of cytomegalovirus exposure and HLA in healthy donors. PCR amplification relied on 60 Vbeta primers (plus 13 Jbeta primers). Data came from immunoSEQ multiplex PCR; TCRdb stores just in-frame clones and leaves some out. The sample gives over 85,000 clones, about 70% of which show up once; 1.2% is in the top ten. Material for sequencing was PBMCs. The receptors stem from a female donor in good health and CMV-seronegative.

This clone has just a few counts. The J gene is TRBJ1-1, the V gene TRBV7-2, with a weak D call TRBD1 (5 bases). Trimming took 2 bases from V and 0 from J, leaving 7 bases between them. The CDR3 totals 14 residues. Germline V gene sequence: CDR1 SGHTA, CDR2 FQGNSA. The CDR3, as DNA: TGTGCCAGCAGCTTATGGGGGGTGAACACTGAAGCTTTCTTT. Translated: CASSLWGVNTEAFF.

The CDR3 loop reads CASGWSPDTQYF. In nucleotides, the CDR3 is TGTGCCAGCGGCTGGAGCCCGGATACGCAGTATTTT. The V gene is TRBV6-1, the J gene TRBJ2-3; D not resolved. V was cut by 8 bases and J by 6 bases, with 12 bases left in between. The CDR3 runs to 12 residues. Germline lookup yields CDR1 MNHNS and CDR2 SASEGT.

This clone has a handful of counts. The chain employs TRBV7-9 and TRBJ1-2; 9 bases match TRBD1. CDR3 length equals 15 residues. V was pared by 3 bases and J by 3 bases, with 5 bases of the junction left unmatched. Per the germline V gene, CDR1 is SEHNR and CDR2 is FQNEAQ (reference sequence). Written as DNA, the CDR3 is TGTGCCAGCAGCTTCAACAGGGGGCGAGACTATGGCTACACCTTC. Translated, it gives CASSFNRGRDYGYTF.

The V call is TRBV4-1, the J call TRBJ2-1; unclear D gene. With 3 bases removed from V and 8 bases from J, the gap between germline ends came to 8 bases. The length of the CDR3 is 12 residues. The germline gives CDR1 MGHRA, CDR2 YSYEKL. The CDR3 nucleotides are TGCGCCAGCAGCCACGGGTCCTATGAGCAGTTCTTC. It is translated as CASSHGSYEQFF.

The V gene is TRBV27, the J gene TRBJ2-7; 13 bases map to TRBD2. The CDR3 contains 15 residues. The V and J ends lost 6 bases and 7 bases, in that order; junction bases with no gene match: 9. The germline CDR1 and CDR2 sequences are MNHEY and SMNVEV (reference sequence). CDR3 protein: CASRGGLAGLGEQYF. The CDR3 DNA reads as TGTGCCAGCAGGGGGGGACTAGCGGGATTAGGTGAGCAGTACTTC.

The rearrangement uses TRBV27 and TRBJ2-2; D is ambiguous. The CDR3 contains 12 residues. V lost 3 bases and J lost 6, with 5 bases in between. The V gene's germline CDR1 is MNHEY and CDR2 SMNVEV (reference sequence). This CDR3 reads CASSFGAGELFF. CDR3 coding DNA: TGTGCCAGCAGTTTCGGAGCCGGGGAGCTGTTTTTT.

V is TRBV6-5 and J is TRBJ2-3; perhaps TRBD2 as D (5 bases). The germline V gene has CDR1 MNHEY and CDR2 SVGAGI. The CDR3 sequence is 13 residues long. Trimming shortened V by 5 bases and J by 2 bases, and 8 bases separated the two germline ends. The CDR3 reads CASSSGLTDTQYF. In nucleotides, the CDR3 is TGTGCCAGCAGTAGCGGCCTCACAGATACGCAGTATTTT.

The chain carries TRBV5-4 and TRBJ1-3, with 8 bases aligning to TRBD1. This CDR3 is built from 17 residues. The germline gives CDR1 SGHNT, CDR2 YYREEE (reference sequence). J gave up 0 bases and V 3 bases, and 8 bases lay outside the gene matches. The CDR3: CASSSPDRESSGNTIYF. As DNA, the CDR3 is TGTGCCAGCAGCTCCCCGGACAGGGAAAGCTCTGGAAACACCATATATTTT.

V gene TRBV10-3 combines with J gene TRBJ2-2; 10 bases match TRBD1. Germline V gives CDR1 ENHRY, CDR2 SYGVKD. The junction had 10 bases not matched to a gene; V was cut back by 10 bases and J by 5 bases. The CDR3 runs to 15 residues. CDR3 protein: CATLRQGARTGELFF. DNA for the CDR3: TGTGCCACTCTTCGACAGGGGGCGCGTACCGGGGAGCTGTTTTTT.

The CDR3 spells CASRSGTLGEKLFF. CDR3 sequence (DNA): TGTGCCAGCAGGTCTGGGACACTCGGCGAAAAACTGTTTTTT. The V call is TRBV6-5, the J call TRBJ1-4; tentatively, D is TRBD1 (6 bases). CDR3 length equals 14 residues. CDR1 is MNHEY, CDR2 SVGAGI, per germline. The ends were cut back, 6 bases at V and 8 bases at J, with 16 bases in the middle.

This clone was observed a handful of times. J is TRBJ2-7 and V is TRBV28; D might be TRBD2 (6 bases). V was pared by 6 bases and J by 2 bases, with 17 bases between. Germline values: CDR1 MDHEN, CDR2 SYDVKM. This CDR3 has 15 residues. This chain's CDR3 is CASREVAGSAYEQYF. The DNA for the CDR3 is TGTGCCAGCAGGGAGGTGGCGGGATCCGCCTACGAGCAGTACTTC.

The genes are TRBV5-4 and TRBJ1-3, with TRBD1 matching over 7 bases. CDR1 SGHNT and CDR2 YYREEE come from the germline V gene (reference sequence). The CDR3 is made up of 18 amino acids. V lost 0 bases and J lost 0; bases outside the gene matches: 9. The CDR3, as DNA: TGTGCCAGCAGCTTGGGAGGGGGCGCTTACTCCTCTGGAAACACCATATATTTT. It specifies CASSLGGGAYSSGNTIYF.

This chain links TRBV9 with TRBJ1-3; D not certain. CDR1 and CDR2 (germline): SGDLS, YYNGEE. This CDR3 is 15 amino acids long. V was pared by 0 bases and J by 0 bases, with 7 bases between. CDR3 sequence reads: CASSVVGASGNTIYF. In nucleotides, the CDR3 is TGTGCCAGCAGCGTAGTGGGCGCCTCTGGAAACACCATATATTTT.

This clone was detected only a few times. The chain uses TRBV6-6 and TRBJ1-4; a weak D match, TRBD1 (6 bases). Trimming shortened V by 2 bases and J by 5 bases, and 15 bases separated the two germline ends. The CDR3 totals 16 residues. Looked up from germline, CDR1 is MNHNY and CDR2 is SVGAGI (reference sequence). The CDR3 loop reads CASSYRTGINNEKLFF. The CDR3 coding sequence is TGTGCCAGCAGTTACCGAACAGGGATAAACAATGAAAAACTGTTTTTT.